The 12 T cell receptor beta chains reported below all come from one sample, sequenced in a study of T cell responses to AZD1222 COVID-19 vaccine. Using immunoSEQ multiplex PCR, the repertoire was profiled, and TCRdb retains in-frame clones only, with some absent. The sample shows roughly 120,000 clones, around 89% of them seen only once. The sample in question was peripheral blood, obtained on day 0 of AZD1222 vaccination. The receptors here all came from an adult in good health.

This clone occurred a few times. V and J are TRBV19 and TRBJ2-5; D is unresolved. V was shortened by 5 bases and J by 5 bases, with 12 bases between the two germline ends. The CDR3 totals 13 residues. In germline, CDR1 is LNHDA, CDR2 SQIVND (reference sequence). The CDR3 DNA follows: TGTGCCAGTAGTGCAGTTTTAGGGGAGACCCAGTACTTC. This encodes CASSAVLGETQYF.

The chain links TRBV7-2 to TRBJ2-2, with 8 bases fitting TRBD1. Unmatched junction bases numbered 3, after V lost 6 bases and J lost 6 bases. This CDR3 region has 13 residues. The germline CDR1 and CDR2 sequences are SGHTA and FQGNSA. The CDR3 is CASRKQGAGELFF. As DNA, the CDR3 is TGTGCCAGCAGGAAACAGGGGGCCGGGGAGCTGTTTTTT. The full variable domain, with the rest looked up from reference TRBV7-2 and TRBJ2-2, is GAGVSQSPSNKVTEKGKDVELRCDPISGHTALYWYRQSLGQGLEFLIYFQGNSAPDKSGLPSDRFSAERTGGSVSTLTIQRTQQEDSAVYLCASRKQGAGELFFGEGSRLTVL.

This chain uses TRBV7-2 with TRBJ1-5, with TRBD1 identical over 11 bases. Germline CDR1 reads SGHTA; CDR2 reads FQGNSA. J lost 3 bases, V lost 4 bases, and 8 bases had no gene match. This CDR3 has 17 residues. The CDR3 is CASSSDRGPILNQPQHF. The CDR3, as DNA: TGTGCCAGCAGCTCGGACAGGGGGCCCATTCTCAATCAGCCCCAGCATTTT.

The chain uses TRBV28 and TRBJ1-2; tentatively, D is TRBD1 (6 bases). Germline loops: CDR1 MDHEN, CDR2 SYDVKM. This CDR3 comprises 13 residues. V lost 5 bases to trimming and J lost 5 bases, with 12 bases between them. CDR3 coding DNA: TGTGCCAGCAGTCAAGGACAGTTATATGGCTACACCTTC. Its protein is CASSQGQLYGYTF.

This clone was detected once. The chain combines TRBV4-1 with TRBJ2-1; D unresolved. Germline V gene lookup returns CDR1 MGHRA and CDR2 YSYEKL. V lost 4 bases to trimming and J lost 4 bases, with 14 bases between them. This CDR3 spans 15 amino acids. The CDR3 region is CASSRGALVYNEQFF. The CDR3 coding sequence is TGCGCCAGCAGCCGCGGTGCCCTGGTTTACAATGAGCAGTTCTTC.

The CDR3 reads CASSLGQGPNTEAFF. The CDR3 region has the DNA TGTGCCAGCAGCCTCGGACAGGGACCAAACACTGAAGCTTTCTTT. The chain combines TRBV6-5 with TRBJ1-1; 8 positions match TRBD1. J was trimmed by 2 bases and V by 6 bases; bases with no gene match: 8. This CDR3 spans 15 amino acids. Germline V gene lookup returns CDR1 MNHEY and CDR2 SVGAGI.

CDR3 sequence (DNA): TGTGCCAGCAGTTTGGCACAGGGAGGACTAACAGCCCAGCATTTT. It codes for CASSLAQGGLTAQHF. V usage is TRBV28 and J usage is TRBJ1-5, with a possible D match to TRBD1 (6 bases). In germline, CDR1 is MDHEN, CDR2 SYDVKM. V was cut by 3 bases and J by 11 bases, with 20 bases left in between. This CDR3 is 15 amino acids long.

The chain uses TRBV10-3 and TRBJ2-7; possibly TRBD1 or TRBD2 for D (5 bases each). Trimming stripped 6 bases from V and 6 bases from J, with 9 bases between. Germline CDR1 reads ENHRY; CDR2 reads SYGVKD. CDR3 length equals 11 residues. The CDR3 is CAISQGTEQYF. The CDR3 DNA is TGTGCCATCAGCCAAGGGACCGAGCAGTACTTC.

This chain connects TRBV5-1 to TRBJ1-2; tentative D call: TRBD1 (5 bases). Trimming cost V 1 base and J 2 bases, with 15 bases left between them. Germline lookup yields CDR1 SGHRS and CDR2 YFSETQ. The CDR3 sequence is 16 residues long. DNA for the CDR3: TGCGCCAGCAGCTTGTCGGGACCTAGCCCCAACTATGGCTACACCTTC. The encoded protein is CASSLSGPSPNYGYTF.

The chain employs TRBV27 and TRBJ2-7; 10 bases agree with TRBD2. This CDR3 spans 14 amino acids. Germline V gives CDR1 MNHEY, CDR2 SMNVEV (reference sequence). The J segment lost 3 bases and the V segment lost 6 bases, leaving 5 bases of the junction unmatched. The CDR3, as DNA: TGTGCCAGCAGCCTACTAGCGGGAAGCTACGAGCAGTACTTC. Residues: CASSLLAGSYEQYF.

The chain is built from TRBV12-3 or TRBV12-4 and TRBJ1-1; D gene ambiguous. CDR3 size: 13 residues. With 8 bases removed from V and 1 base from J, the gap between germline ends came to 11 bases. CDR3 in amino acids: CASSFGKNTEAFF. CDR3 sequence (DNA): TGTGCCAGCTCATTTGGGAAGAACACTGAAGCTTTCTTT.

This clone is a singleton in its sample. The genes are TRBV2 and TRBJ1-1; no clear D gene. V gave up 5 bases and J gave up 0 bases, with 10 bases separating them. The CDR3 runs to 14 residues. Germline CDR1 SNHLY, CDR2 FYNNEI. CDR3 residues: CASSRANLNTEAFF. CDR3 coding DNA: TGTGCCAGCAGTCGGGCCAATTTGAACACTGAAGCTTTCTTT.